The 30 T cell receptor beta chains given below trace back to one sample, sequenced in a study of somatic mutations in cytotoxic T cells in rheumatoid arthritis (dated by TCRdb to 2016 to 2017). Library preparation was by the immunoSEQ multiplex PCR assay. TCRdb provides this immuneACCESS table in a form limited to in-frame rearrangements. Some clones are lacking; in checked studies, under half of them reflect an unresolved V gene, and why the rest are absent is not known. The sample table shows about 15,000 clones, and 78% are seen once. The ten top clones hold 15% to 20% of the sample. The sample was CD8+ T cells sorted from blood. These receptors were collected from an adult with rheumatoid arthritis.

This clone has more than one count but fewer than ten. This chain uses TRBV5-6 with TRBJ1-1; the D gene is possibly TRBD1 (5 bases). Germline CDR1 reads SGHDT; CDR2 reads YYEEEE. CDR3 length: 14 residues. Trimming removed 2 bases from V and 3 bases from J, with 11 bases in between. CDR3 nucleotide sequence: TGTGCCAGCAGCTTCGGGCAGGGTGACACTGAAGCTTTCTTT. It specifies CASSFGQGDTEAFF.

The chain links TRBV19 to TRBJ1-1; D is ambiguous. The germline V gene encodes CDR1 LNHDA and CDR2 SQIVND (reference sequence). Trimming pared 6 bases from V and 3 bases from J, leaving 11 bases between. This CDR3 comprises 13 residues. The CDR3 sequence is CASSPHLYTEAFF. The CDR3 DNA sequence: TGTGCCAGTAGCCCTCACCTGTACACTGAAGCTTTCTTT.

J is TRBJ1-5 and V is TRBV4-1, with no clear D. Germline CDR1 MGHRA, CDR2 YSYEKL. Trimming shortened V by 1 base and J by 2 bases, and 12 bases separated the two germline ends. The length of the CDR3 is 16 residues. The CDR3, as DNA: TGCGCCAGCAGCCAAGGGCTAGGGATGGGCAATCAGCCCCAGCATTTT. It specifies CASSQGLGMGNQPQHF.

The V call is TRBV6-5, the J call TRBJ1-1; D call uncertain. CDR1 MNHEY and CDR2 SVGAGI come from the germline V gene. The CDR3 loop spans 13 amino acids. V was clipped by 2 bases and J by 5 bases, with 9 bases between them. DNA of the CDR3: TGTGCCAGCAGTTACGCCAGAGGGACTGAAGCTTTCTTT. Encoded protein: CASSYARGTEAFF.

The rearrangement joins TRBV13 to TRBJ2-3; tentatively, D is TRBD1 (5 bases). CDR3 size: 14 residues. The germline V gene has CDR1 PRHDT and CDR2 FYEKMQ (reference sequence). Trimming left V 1 base short and J 2 bases short, with 7 bases between. The CDR3, as DNA: TGTGCCAGCAGCTTAGAGGGGAACACAGATACGCAGTATTTT. This sequence encodes CASSLEGNTDTQYF.

The chain employs TRBV7-2 and TRBJ1-5; the D is unclear. The CDR3 runs to 14 residues. Trimming pared 3 bases from V and 3 bases from J, leaving 9 bases between. From germline, CDR1 is SGHTA and CDR2 FQGNSA. CDR3 residues: CASSFGGNNQPQHF. In DNA, the CDR3 is TGTGCCAGCAGCTTCGGAGGGAACAATCAGCCCCAGCATTTT. The whole variable domain, remainder taken from reference TRBV7-2 and TRBJ1-5, is GAGVSQSPSNKVTEKGKDVELRCDPISGHTALYWYRQSLGQGLEFLIYFQGNSAPDKSGLPSDRFSAERTGGSVSTLTIQRTQQEDSAVYLCASSFGGNNQPQHFGDGTRLSIL.

This sequence joins TRBV29-1 and TRBJ1-2; perhaps TRBD1 as D (5 bases). The CDR3 is 15 residues long. Trimming pared 5 bases from V and 5 bases from J, leaving 21 bases between. The germline CDR1 and CDR2 sequences are SQVTM and ANQGSEA. The CDR3, as DNA: TGCAGCGTTTCGGGCGGTACAGGAATGATGTATGGCTACACCTTC. Amino acid sequence: CSVSGGTGMMYGYTF.

The genes are TRBV20-1 and TRBJ2-7; no clear D gene. The CDR3 is made up of 11 amino acids. Trimming left V 1 base short and J 3 bases short, with 4 bases between. Germline values: CDR1 DFQATT, CDR2 SNEGSKA (reference sequence). CDR3 sequence: CSARVHYEQYF. In nucleotides, the CDR3 is TGCAGTGCTAGAGTCCACTACGAGCAGTACTTC.

The V and J genes are TRBV5-4 and TRBJ2-7, with 9 bases fitting TRBD1. The CDR3 totals 15 residues. V trimming: 3 bases; J trimming: 1 base; junction bases outside the gene matches: 5. The germline V gene has CDR1 SGHNT and CDR2 YYREEE (reference sequence). CDR3 DNA: TGTGCCAGCAGCTCCGGACAGGGGACATCCTACGAGCAGTACTTC. Its protein product is CASSSGQGTSYEQYF.

CDR3 protein: CAWARVGNTIYF. CDR3 sequence (DNA): TGTGCCTGGGCAAGGGTCGGAAACACCATATATTTT. The V call is TRBV30, the J call TRBJ1-3, with D hard to call. Germline V gene lookup returns CDR1 GTSNPN and CDR2 SVGIG (reference sequence). CDR3 length: 12 residues. Trimming took 5 bases from V and 4 from J, leaving 9 bases between them.

The chain is built from TRBV7-9 and TRBJ2-1; D may match TRBD1 or TRBD2 (5 bases each). The CDR3 covers 15 residues. The V end was cut by 4 bases, the J end by 3 bases, with 13 bases between. Germline V gene lookup returns CDR1 SEHNR and CDR2 FQNEAQ (reference sequence). The CDR3 sequence is CASSSTGTGYNEQFF. The DNA for the CDR3 is TGTGCCAGCAGCTCAACCGGGACCGGCTACAATGAGCAGTTCTTC.

V usage is TRBV5-6 and J usage is TRBJ2-7, with TRBD2 identical over 7 bases. Germline assignment: CDR1 SGHDT and CDR2 YYEEEE. This CDR3 region has 12 residues. The J segment lost 5 bases and the V segment lost 4 bases, leaving 3 bases of the junction unmatched. DNA of the CDR3: TGTGCCAGCAGCCCTGCGGGGGACGAGCAGTACTTC. Protein product: CASSPAGDEQYF.

This clone is classed as medium-sized. V usage is TRBV5-4 and J usage is TRBJ1-3; weak D call: TRBD1 (5 bases). The V gene lost 4 bases and the J gene lost 3 bases, with 14 bases spanning the gap. The CDR3 loop spans 15 amino acids. CDR1 is SGHNT, CDR2 YYREEE, per germline (reference sequence). CDR3 in amino acids: CASSQAGGSGNTIYF. The CDR3 coding sequence is TGTGCCAGCAGCCAGGCGGGGGGAAGTGGAAACACCATATATTTT.

The chain combines TRBV4-1 with TRBJ1-4, with a weak D call TRBD1 (5 bases). The V and J ends lost 1 base and 8 bases respectively, with 14 bases between them. There are 15 residues in the CDR3. Germline V CDR1 and CDR2: MGHRA, YSYEKL. As DNA, the CDR3 is TGCGCCAGCAGCCAAGGGGGCCACCCGGGCGAAAAACTGTTTTTT. Its protein is CASSQGGHPGEKLFF.

This sequence joins TRBV7-9 and TRBJ2-1; no clear D. The CDR3 has 12 amino acids. The germline V gene has CDR1 SEHNR and CDR2 FQNEAQ (reference sequence). V lost 5 bases and J lost 8, with 10 bases in between. The chain's CDR3 is CASSPDEDEQFF. The CDR3, as DNA: TGTGCCAGCAGCCCGGACGAGGATGAGCAGTTCTTC.

The chain joins TRBV11-2 to TRBJ2-1; possibly TRBD1 for D (5 bases). The CDR3 has 16 residues. From germline, CDR1 is SGHAT and CDR2 FQNNGV. Trimming pared 6 bases from V and 2 bases from J, leaving 17 bases between. CDR3: CASSPRGVGPYNEQFF. The CDR3, as DNA: TGTGCCAGCAGTCCCCGAGGAGTGGGGCCCTACAATGAGCAGTTCTTC.

The chain links TRBV7-9 to TRBJ2-7; perhaps D is TRBD1 or TRBD2 (6 bases each). This CDR3 is 19 amino acids long. Between the trimmed V and J ends, which lost 1 base and 2 bases, there was a span of 24 bases. Germline values: CDR1 SEHNR, CDR2 FQNEAQ (reference sequence). The CDR3 loop is CASSLGGWGRDMETYEQYF. CDR3 DNA sequence: TGTGCCAGCAGCTTAGGGGGCTGGGGGCGGGACATGGAAACCTACGAGCAGTACTTC.

This clone turned up a few times. The chain has TRBV5-1 and TRBJ2-2; TRBD2 agrees at 12 bases. The CDR3 loop spans 15 amino acids. The junction had 2 bases not matched to a gene; V was cut back by 5 bases and J by 3 bases. From germline, CDR1 is SGHRS and CDR2 YFSETQ. CDR3 nucleotide sequence: TGCGCCAGCAGGGGGACTAGCGGGTACACCGGGGAGCTGTTTTTT. This translates into CASRGTSGYTGELFF. The full variable domain, in which reference TRBV5-1 and TRBJ2-2 provide the parts outside the CDR3, is KAGVTQTPRYLIKTRGQQVTLSCSPISGHRSVSWYQQTPGQGLQFLFEYFSETQRNKGNFPGRFSGRQFSNSRSEMNVSTLELGDSALYLCASRGTSGYTGELFFGEGSRLTVL.

V usage is TRBV6-5 and J usage is TRBJ1-2, with 8 nucleotides matching TRBD1. The germline gives CDR1 MNHEY, CDR2 SVGAGI. The V and J ends lost 2 bases and 2 bases, in that order; junction bases with no gene match: 4. This CDR3 spans 15 amino acids. CDR3 DNA: TGTGCCAGCAGTTACACGACAGGGGCGAACTATGGCTACACCTTC. Residues: CASSYTTGANYGYTF.

The rearrangement uses TRBV4-1 and TRBJ2-7; D gene uncertain. CDR1 is MGHRA, CDR2 YSYEKL, per germline. V was cut by 0 bases and J by 6 bases, with 12 bases left in between. The CDR3 is made up of 14 amino acids. The CDR3 DNA is TGCGCCAGCAGCCAAGATCCCCAGTGGATCGAGCAGTACTTC. It specifies CASSQDPQWIEQYF.

This clone counts as large. The chain links TRBV7-9 to TRBJ1-2, with D perhaps TRBD1 (5 bases). Trimming shortened V by 1 base and J by 6 bases, and 12 bases separated the two germline ends. CDR3 length: 14 residues. The germline gives CDR1 SEHNR, CDR2 FQNEAQ (reference sequence). CDR3 sequence reads: CASSLGEGQDGYTF. The CDR3 DNA is TGTGCCAGCAGCTTAGGGGAGGGGCAGGATGGCTACACCTTC.

This clone occurred once. This chain links TRBV6-6 with TRBJ1-3; no clear D. The CDR3 totals 14 residues. CDR1 and CDR2 (germline): MNHNY, SVGAGI (reference sequence). V was shortened by 2 bases and J by 1 base, with 6 bases between the two germline ends. For the CDR3, the DNA is TGTGCCAGCAGTTACGTAGTTTCTGGAAACACCATATATTTT. Amino acid sequence: CASSYVVSGNTIYF.

The chain couples TRBV27 to TRBJ2-7; 10 bases align to TRBD1. V dropped 6 bases and J dropped 0; count of bases not matched to a gene: 14. Per germline, CDR1 MNHEY and CDR2 SMNVEV (reference sequence). This CDR3 comprises 18 residues. This chain's CDR3 is CASRPLTGGERSSYEQYF. The CDR3 nucleotides read TGTGCCAGCAGGCCTTTGACAGGGGGCGAAAGGAGCTCCTACGAGCAGTACTTC.

V and J are TRBV7-8 and TRBJ2-7; 11 nucleotides line up with TRBD1. Trimming removed 6 bases from V and 7 bases from J; junction bases left unmatched: 11. CDR3 size: 15 residues. Germline values: CDR1 SGHVS, CDR2 FQNEAQ. The CDR3 coding sequence is TGTGCCAGCAGAGCGGACAGGGGGCCGCGGGGTGAGCAGTACTTC. It yields the protein CASRADRGPRGEQYF.

The rearrangement joins TRBV2 to TRBJ2-1; 11 nucleotides agree with TRBD2. The CDR3 contains 19 residues. CDR1 and CDR2 (germline): SNHLY, FYNNEI. The V gene end was trimmed by 5 bases and the J gene end by 0 bases; junction bases not matched to a gene: 12. The CDR3 is CASSHPGLADASSYNEQFF. The CDR3 coding sequence is TGTGCCAGCAGTCATCCGGGACTAGCGGATGCGAGCTCCTACAATGAGCAGTTCTTC.

A note on this clone: This sample includes further DNA sequences coding for the same CDR3. The gene calls are TRBV2 and TRBJ2-5, with 9 bases that match TRBD2. This CDR3 contains 17 residues. Germline V gene lookup returns CDR1 SNHLY and CDR2 FYNNEI. The V segment lost 7 bases and the J segment 1 base; nucleotides outside the gene matches: 13. In nucleotides, the CDR3 is TGTGCCAGCACCCCGGTGGGTAGCGGGGGTACCCAAGAGACCCAGTACTTC. Its protein is CASTPVGSGGTQETQYF.

The V gene is TRBV27, the J gene TRBJ1-1; D remains unclear. Germline lookup yields CDR1 MNHEY and CDR2 SMNVEV (reference sequence). With 3 bases removed from V and 0 bases from J, the gap between germline ends came to 8 bases. This CDR3 contains 14 residues. The CDR3 nucleotides are TGTGCCAGCAGTTTGCATATAATGAACACTGAAGCTTTCTTT. The encoded protein is CASSLHIMNTEAFF.

V and J are TRBV28 and TRBJ1-1; perhaps TRBD1 as D (6 bases). The CDR3 is 15 residues long. Germline loops: CDR1 MDHEN, CDR2 SYDVKM. Trimming removed 7 bases from V and 0 bases from J, with 15 bases in between. CDR3 sequence reads: CASTWTVGMNTEAFF. CDR3 coding DNA: TGTGCCAGCACCTGGACAGTAGGGATGAACACTGAAGCTTTCTTT.

V gene TRBV25-1 combines with J gene TRBJ2-3, with 7 bases fitting TRBD1. V lost 5 bases and J lost 4; bases outside the gene matches: 6. The CDR3 loop spans 14 amino acids. Looked up from germline, CDR1 is MGHDK and CDR2 is SYGVNS. CDR3 in DNA: TGTGCCAGCAGTCGGGGACAGACTTCAGATACGCAGTATTTT. This gives the protein CASSRGQTSDTQYF.

The chain has TRBV15 and TRBJ2-5, with D tentatively TRBD2 (6 bases). Trimming shortened V by 3 bases and J by 2 bases, and 13 bases separated the two germline ends. The CDR3 length is 15 residues. CDR1 is LNHNV, CDR2 YYDKDF, per germline (reference sequence). The CDR3 sequence: CATSSSRDSQETQYF. The CDR3 DNA sequence: TGTGCCACCAGCAGCTCAAGGGACTCACAAGAGACCCAGTACTTC. Looking up the rest from reference TRBV15 and TRBJ2-5 gives the full variable domain: DAMVIQNPRYQVTQFGKPVTLSCSQTLNHNVMYWYQQKSSQAPKLLFHYYDKDFNNEADTPDNFQSRRPNTSFCFLDIRSPGLGDTAMYLCATSSSRDSQETQYFGPGTRLLVL.